The following is a T cell receptor (beta chain) sequence with its context. Profiled with immunoSEQ multiplex PCR; TCRdb holds only in-frame clones, not every one. The sample carries about 690,000 clones, roughly 87% recorded once. This sample stems from a study of shared clonotypes between healthy human individuals. J gave up 5 bases and V 5 bases, and 10 bases lay outside the gene matches. Germline V gives CDR1 GTSNPN, CDR2 SVGIG (reference sequence). This CDR3 spans 15 amino acids. This chain connects TRBV30 to TRBJ2-1, with TRBD1 identical over 9 bases. This clonotype was obtained from a man between 18 and 29 years old in good health. Some clones in this sample may be carry-over from other donors' samples. Sequenced material: memory CD8+ T cells from PBMCs. Subset noted: CD45RO+ cells pooled with CCR7-negative TemRA cells. The CDR3 sequence: CAWGPRDRANNEQFF. CDR3 coding DNA: TGTGCCTGGGGGCCTCGGGACAGGGCGAACAATGAGCAGTTCTTC.